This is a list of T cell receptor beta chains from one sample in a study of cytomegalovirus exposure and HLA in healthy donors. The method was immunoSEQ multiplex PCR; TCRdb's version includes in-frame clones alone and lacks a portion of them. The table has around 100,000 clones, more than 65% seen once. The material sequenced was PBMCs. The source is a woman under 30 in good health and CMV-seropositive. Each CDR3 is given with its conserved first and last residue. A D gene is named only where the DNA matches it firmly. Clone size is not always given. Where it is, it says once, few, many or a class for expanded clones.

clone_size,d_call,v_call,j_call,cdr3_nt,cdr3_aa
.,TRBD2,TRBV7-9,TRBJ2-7,TGTGCCAGCAGCTTAGCCCTGGTGGCGGGAGGCGAGCAGTACTTC,CASSLALVAGGEQYF
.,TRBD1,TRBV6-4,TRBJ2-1,TGTGCCAGCAGTGTGGGACAGGGGTGGGATGAGCAGTTCTTC,CASSVGQGWDEQFF
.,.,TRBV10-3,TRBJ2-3,TGTGCCATCAATCTCGGCGGGAAAGGCACAGATACGCAGTATTTT,CAINLGGKGTDTQYF
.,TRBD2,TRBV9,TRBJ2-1,TGTGCCAGCAGCGTAGCTAGCGGGGCCTACAATGAGCAGTTCTTC,CASSVASGAYNEQFF
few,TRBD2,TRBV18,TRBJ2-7,TGTGCCAGCTCACCAAGGGGGACTAGCGGGAATGAGCAGTACTTC,CASSPRGTSGNEQYF
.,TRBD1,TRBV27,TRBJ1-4,TGTGCCAGCAGTTTAAGACAGGGACCAAATGAAAAACTGTTTTTT,CASSLRQGPNEKLFF
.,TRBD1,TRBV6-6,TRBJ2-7,TGTGCCAGCAGTTCGGACAGGCCCTTTGGCTACGAGCAGTACTTC,CASSSDRPFGYEQYF
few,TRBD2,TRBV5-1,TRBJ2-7,TGCGCCAGCAGCTTGGCCACTAGCGGGAGGGTCAACGAGCAGTACTTC,CASSLATSGRVNEQYF
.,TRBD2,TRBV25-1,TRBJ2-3,TGTGCCAGCAGCCCCGCTAGCGGGAGTGGCACAGATACGCAGTATTTT,CASSPASGSGTDTQYF
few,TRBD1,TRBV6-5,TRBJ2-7,TGTGCCAGCAGTGGACAGGCCCAGGGACCCTACGAGCAGTACTTC,CASSGQAQGPYEQYF
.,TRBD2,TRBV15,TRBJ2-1,TGTGCCACCTACTCTCCGGGACTAGCGGGAGTTTCCTACAATGAGCAGTTCTTC,CATYSPGLAGVSYNEQFF
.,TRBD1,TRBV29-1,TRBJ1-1,TGCAGCGTTGAGCAGGGGGCGTCTGAAGCTTTCTTT,CSVEQGASEAFF
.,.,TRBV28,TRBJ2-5,TGTGCCAGCAGTTGGCTCGCCGAAAGACAAGAGACCCAGTACTTC,CASSWLAERQETQYF
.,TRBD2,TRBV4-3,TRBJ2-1,TGCGCCAGCAGCCAAATAGCGGGAGGGGATGAGCAGTTCTTC,CASSQIAGGDEQFF
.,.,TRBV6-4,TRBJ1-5,TGTGCCAGCAGCACTGGGGCAGATGCACAGCCCCAGCATTTT,CASSTGADAQPQHF
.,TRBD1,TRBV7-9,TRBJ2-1,TGTGCCAGCAGCTTAAGATGGCAGGGGGCGGATGAGCAGTTCTTC,CASSLRWQGADEQFF
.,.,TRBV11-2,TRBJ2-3,TGTGCCAGCAGAGAGGGCTTACGGTTCGATACGCAGTATTTT,CASREGLRFDTQYF
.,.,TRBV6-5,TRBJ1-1,TGTGCCAGCACCCCCCCGGGGGGGGGAACTGAAGCTTTCTTT,CASTPPGGGTEAFF
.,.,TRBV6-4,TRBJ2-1,TGTGCCAGCAGTGACGAGGGTACGCACAATGAGCAGTTCTTC,CASSDEGTHNEQFF
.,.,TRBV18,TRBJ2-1,TGTGCCAGCTCACCACCTCATCAGGGAATCAGTGAGCAGTTCTTC,CASSPPHQGISEQFF
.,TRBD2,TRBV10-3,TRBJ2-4,TGTGCCATCGCGGAACTAGCGGGAGAGGGAGCCAAAAACATTCAGTACTTC,CAIAELAGEGAKNIQYF
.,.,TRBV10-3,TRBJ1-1,TGTGCCATCAGTGGCTACCCCAAGGGGCTACCTAAAGGAGCTTTCTTT,CAISGYPKGLPKGAFF
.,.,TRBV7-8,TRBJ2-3,TGTGCCAGCAGACCTCCATGGGGGGGCCGCACAGATACGCAGTATTTT,CASRPPWGGRTDTQYF
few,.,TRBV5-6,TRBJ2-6,TGTGCCAGCAGCTTGGGCGTAAGCTCTGGGGCCAACGTCCTGACTTTC,CASSLGVSSGANVLTF
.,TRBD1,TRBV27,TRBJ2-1,TGTGCCAGCAGTTTATCTAGGGGACAGTCCTACAATGAGCAGTTCTTC,CASSLSRGQSYNEQFF
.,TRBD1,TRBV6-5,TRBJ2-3,TGTGCCAGCATCCAGGGGGGCACAGATACGCAGTATTTT,CASIQGGTDTQYF
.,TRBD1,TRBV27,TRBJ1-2,TGTGCCAGCAGCCTCTATAAAGGGACAGGGGATGGCTACACCTTC,CASSLYKGTGDGYTF
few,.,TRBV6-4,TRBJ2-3,TGTGCCAGCAGTGACTCAAGCGGGTTTAGCACAGATACGCAGTATTTT,CASSDSSGFSTDTQYF
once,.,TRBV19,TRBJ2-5,TGTGCCAGTACCCCGAGCCCCACTAACCCTGCCCAGTACTTC,CASTPSPTNPAQYF
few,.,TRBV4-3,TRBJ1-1,TGCGCCAGCAGCCAAGATTTTGGCCTGAACACTGAAGCTTTCTTT,CASSQDFGLNTEAFF
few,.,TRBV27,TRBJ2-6,TGTGCCAGCGCTTCCGCAGGGGCATACTCTGGGGCCAACGTCCTGACTTTC,CASASAGAYSGANVLTF
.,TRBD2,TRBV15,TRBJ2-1,TGTGCCACCAGCAGAGATCTTCCTGGGACTAGCATTGAGCAGTTCTTC,CATSRDLPGTSIEQFF
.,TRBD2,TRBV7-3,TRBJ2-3,TGTGCCAGCAGCTTAGGGGGGGCAGATACGCAGTATTTT,CASSLGGADTQYF
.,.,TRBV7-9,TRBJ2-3,TGTGCCAGCAGCTTAGCGGGAGGCACAGATACGCAGTATTTT,CASSLAGGTDTQYF
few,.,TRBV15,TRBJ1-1,TGTGCCACCAGCAGAATTGGGTGGGGCATGAACACTGAAGCTTTCTTT,CATSRIGWGMNTEAFF
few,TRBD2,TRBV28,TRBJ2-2,TGTGCCAGCAGTTTATGGTGGTCTAGCGGGAGGGCCTCAAACACCGGGGAGCTGTTTTTT,CASSLWWSSGRASNTGELFF
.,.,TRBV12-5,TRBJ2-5,TGTGCTAGTGGTTTGGTAGGGCAGGCGGGAGAGACCCAGTACTTC,CASGLVGQAGETQYF
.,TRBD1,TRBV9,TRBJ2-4,TGTGCCAGCAGCGTAGAAGGGGGCGAAAACATTCAGTACTTC,CASSVEGGENIQYF